Below, one TCR beta chain is given with its context. Its specificity is not known. This sample is drawn from a study of beta chain features in type 1 diabetes. Whole-study findings and limits: Shorter TCRB CDR3s, moderately but significantly so, marked every one of the four CD4+ subsets in Type 1 diabetes patients.

Trimming cost V 4 bases and J 14 bases; bases outside gene matches: 7. The CDR3 loop spans 12 amino acids. Per germline, CDR1 SGHAT and CDR2 FQDESV (reference sequence). Expressed TCRB transcripts were sequenced because the isolated RNA had all been reverse transcribed beforehand. The protocol was immunoSEQ multiplex PCR, while the TCRdb copy is restricted to in-frame clones and leaves out a portion. The repertoire holds 250,000 to 300,000 clones, with roughly 13% as singletons. The receptor was isolated from a man aged 25-45 years with type 1 diabetes. The sequencing sample was made of naive CD4+ T cells from blood. This sequence joins TRBV11-1 and TRBJ2-1; 8 positions match TRBD1. CDR3 coding DNA: TGTGCCAGCAGCTCTTACAGGGGGAGGAAGTTCTTC. As protein: CASSSYRGRKFF. The full variable domain, rest sourced from reference TRBV11-1 and TRBJ2-1, is EAEVAQSPRYKITEKSQAVAFWCDPISGHATLYWYRQILGQGPELLVQFQDESVVDDSQLPKDRFSAERLKGVDSTLKIQPAELGDSAMYLCASSSYRGRKFFGPGTRLTVL.